This TCR beta chain was profiled in a study of T cell responses to AZD1222 COVID-19 vaccine. Overall study context: Timing groups of about 4 and about 12 weeks for second doses were pooled. Study-wide results and caveats: Clonal diversity may have been underestimated, and the donors were mostly white British, with more females than males.

On this clone: What it recognizes is unknown.

This CDR3 has 17 residues. Trimming left V 1 base short and J 2 bases short, with 18 bases between. The V gene's germline CDR1 is LNHDA and CDR2 SQIVND (reference sequence). Repertoires were generated with immunoSEQ multiplex PCR, while TCRdb's copy carries only in-frame clones and drops some. The sample includes 100,000 to 150,000 clones, 80% to 90% of them seen just once. The input for sequencing was peripheral blood, taken on day 0 of AZD1222 vaccination. The origin of this receptor is an adult in good health. The chain couples TRBV19 to TRBJ2-7; D is unclear. CDR3 sequence reads: CASSIGSDTTLPYEQYF. Written as DNA, the CDR3 is TGTGCCAGTAGTATAGGTTCCGACACGACCTTACCCTACGAGCAGTACTTC. Full variable domain (outside the CDR3, taken from reference TRBV19 and TRBJ2-7): DGGITQSPKYLFRKEGQNVTLSCEQNLNHDAMYWYRQDPGQGLRLIYYSQIVNDFQKGDIAEGYSVSREKKESFPLTVTSAQKNPTAFYLCASSIGSDTTLPYEQYFGPGTRLTVT.